The present T cell receptor (beta chain) was sequenced within a study of blood T cell repertoires in COVID-19. Study overall: COVID-19 samples, acute and convalescent, were from the United States, Italy and Spain. Nucleic acid was either cDNA or gDNA, and it came from T cells, B-cell-depleted T cells, or PBMCs.

Looked up from germline, CDR1 is SGHNT and CDR2 is YENEEA. This CDR3 has 14 residues. Trimming shortened V by 5 bases and J by 3 bases, and 13 bases separated the two germline ends. This clone occurred many times. The same CDR3 can be traced to other DNA sequences in this sample. Profiled with immunoSEQ multiplex PCR; TCRdb holds only in-frame clones, not every one. The sample consists of 300,000 to 400,000 clones, around 87% of them appearing once. Sequencing used peripheral blood. The J gene is TRBJ2-5, the V gene TRBV11-3, with D perhaps TRBD2 (6 bases). The sequence was collected from a woman aged 45-59 years who had recovered from COVID-19. CDR3 in amino acids: CASSQGGAKETQYF. In nucleotides, the CDR3 is TGTGCCAGCAGCCAAGGCGGGGCCAAAGAGACCCAGTACTTC.